The present T cell receptor (beta chain) was sequenced within a study of beta chain features in type 1 diabetes. This clone has only a few counts. All of the isolated RNA was reverse transcribed, so expressed TCRB transcripts were sequenced. The data were produced by immunoSEQ multiplex PCR, yet TCRdb's version contains in-frame clones alone and is incomplete. The sample lists 300,000 or so clones, around 8% occurring once. The source of this sequence is a woman between 18 and 29 years old in good health. The sequenced sample was central memory CD4+ T cells from blood.

CDR3 sequence: CASGLGQQGNYGYTF. Here the CDR3 DNA reads TGTGCCAGCGGTTTGGGGCAACAGGGCAACTATGGCTACACCTTC. This chain joins TRBV7-2 and TRBJ1-2; D possibly corresponds to TRBD1 (6 bases). Per the germline V gene, CDR1 is SGHTA and CDR2 is FQGNSA. V was cut by 8 bases and J by 2 bases, with 18 bases left in between. The CDR3 totals 15 residues.